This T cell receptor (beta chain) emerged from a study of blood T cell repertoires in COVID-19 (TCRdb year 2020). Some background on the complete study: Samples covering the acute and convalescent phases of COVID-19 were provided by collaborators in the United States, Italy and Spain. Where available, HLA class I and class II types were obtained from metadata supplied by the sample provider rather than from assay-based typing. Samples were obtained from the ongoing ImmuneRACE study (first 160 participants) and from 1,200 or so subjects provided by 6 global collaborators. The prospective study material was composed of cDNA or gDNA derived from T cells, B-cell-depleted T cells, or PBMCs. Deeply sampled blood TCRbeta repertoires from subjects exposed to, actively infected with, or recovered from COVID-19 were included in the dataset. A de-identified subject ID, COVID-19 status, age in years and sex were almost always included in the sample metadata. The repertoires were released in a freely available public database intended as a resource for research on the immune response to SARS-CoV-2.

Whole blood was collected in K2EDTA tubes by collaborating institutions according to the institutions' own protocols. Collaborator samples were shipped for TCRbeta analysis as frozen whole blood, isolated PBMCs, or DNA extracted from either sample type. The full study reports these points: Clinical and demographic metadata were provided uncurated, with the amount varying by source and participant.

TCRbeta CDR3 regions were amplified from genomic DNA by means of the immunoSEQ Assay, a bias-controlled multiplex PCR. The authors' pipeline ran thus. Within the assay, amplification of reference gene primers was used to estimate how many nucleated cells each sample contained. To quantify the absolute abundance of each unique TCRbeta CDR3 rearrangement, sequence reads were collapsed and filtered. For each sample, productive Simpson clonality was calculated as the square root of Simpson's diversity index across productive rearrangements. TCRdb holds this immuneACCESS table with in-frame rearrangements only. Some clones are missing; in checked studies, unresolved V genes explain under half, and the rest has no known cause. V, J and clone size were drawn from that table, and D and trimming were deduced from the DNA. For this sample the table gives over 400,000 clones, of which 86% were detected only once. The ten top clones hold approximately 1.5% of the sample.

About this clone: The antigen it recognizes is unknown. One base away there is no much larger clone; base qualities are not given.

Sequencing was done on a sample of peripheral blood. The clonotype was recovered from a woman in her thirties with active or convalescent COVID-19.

The nucleotide sequence is given as TGTGCCAGCAGTTACTCACAGGGACAGGGGGTCACTGAAGCTTTCTTT. Translated, it reads CASSYSQGQGVTEAFF. The chain employs TRBV6-2 or TRBV6-3 and TRBJ1-1, and 11 junction bases match TRBD1. The CDR3 starts with the cysteine, ends with the phenylalanine, and has 16 residues. Here the CDR3 DNA is all that survives: 48 bases in frame from base 1. V and J are trimmed by 0 bases and 4 bases, and the gene matches miss 4 bases of the junction. Sequences MNHEY (CDR1) and SVGEGT (CDR2) are obtained from the germline V gene.